These T cell receptor beta chains were read from a single sample in a study of cytomegalovirus exposure and HLA in healthy donors. TCRdb's table, derived via immunoSEQ multiplex PCR, lists solely in-frame clones and lacks some. The profile shows 150,000 to 200,000 clones, 75% to 90% of them singletons. Sequenced input: PBMCs. The source is a young man in good health and CMV-seropositive. Each CDR3 is given with its conserved first and last residue. D genes are given only for firm matches. Expanded clones are given a class, and other clones once, few, many or no size at all.

j_call v_call clone_size d_call cdr3_nt cdr3_aa
TRBJ2-3 TRBV4-1 NA TRBD2 TGCGCCAGCAGCCAAGTTTTAGCGGGAGGGAGGGATTTT CASSQVLAGGRDF
TRBJ1-1 TRBV7-2 NA NA TGTGCCAGCACCCGAGGGGGGGGCGCGGTTGAAGCTTTCTTT CASTRGGGAVEAFF
TRBJ1-2 TRBV12-5 few TRBD1 TGTGCTAGTGGTCCCTCCGGACAGGTCCTAGGCTACACCTTC CASGPSGQVLGYTF
TRBJ1-2 TRBV30 NA TRBD1 TGTGCCTGGAGCCCTCGGACAGGGAGCGGCTACACCTTC CAWSPRTGSGYTF
TRBJ2-7 TRBV19 NA TRBD2 TGTGCCAGTAGTACATCCGGGACTAGACACTACGAGCAGTACTTC CASSTSGTRHYEQYF
TRBJ2-1 TRBV13 once NA TGTGCCAGCAGCTTATCCAGCTCCTACAATGAGCAGTTCTTC CASSLSSSYNEQFF
TRBJ1-4 TRBV2 NA NA TGTGCCAGCAGTGGAAGAGACCAGGATGAAAAACTGTTTTTT CASSGRDQDEKLFF
TRBJ1-5 TRBV6-6 NA TRBD1 TGTGCCAGCAGTAATGCCGGGACAGAGAATCAGCCCCAGCATTTT CASSNAGTENQPQHF
TRBJ2-7 TRBV4-3 NA NA TGCGCCAGCAGCCAAGCGAGTAATACGGGGTACGAGCAGTACTTC CASSQASNTGYEQYF
TRBJ1-2 TRBV28 NA TRBD1 TGTGCCAGCAGAACCGGGACAGCCAATGGCTACACCTTC CASRTGTANGYTF
TRBJ2-5 TRBV19 NA NA TGTGCCAGTAGCGGGGTTCAGGAGGGGACCCAGTACTTC CASSGVQEGTQYF
TRBJ2-3 TRBV5-1 NA NA TGCGCCAGCAGCTGGCAAAGTAGCACAGATACGCAGTATTTT CASSWQSSTDTQYF
TRBJ1-3 TRBV6-5 NA TRBD1 TGTGCCAGCAGTTATGGGACAGGGGCAGGAAACACCATATATTTT CASSYGTGAGNTIYF
TRBJ2-5 TRBV2 NA NA TGTGCCAGCAGTGGACAGGTGGACCAAGAGACCCAGTACTTC CASSGQVDQETQYF
TRBJ2-3 TRBV28 few TRBD1 TGTGCCAGCAGTTTGGCCCGGGACAGGGGGTATGTGGATACGCAGTATTTT CASSLARDRGYVDTQYF
TRBJ1-4 TRBV10-3 few NA TGTGCCATCAGTGACGTCGGGGAGAAACTGTTTTTT CAISDVGEKLFF
TRBJ2-1 TRBV27 NA TRBD2 TGTGCCAGCCTACTAACTAGCGGGAGTTACAATGAGCAGTTCTTC CASLLTSGSYNEQFF
TRBJ2-3 TRBV7-2 NA TRBD2 TGTGCCAGCAGCTTCTCTACTAGCGGGAGGGGAAGAGCAGATACGCAGTATTTT CASSFSTSGRGRADTQYF
TRBJ1-1 TRBV11-1 NA NA TGTGCCAGCAGCCCCCCTGGGCATCCGAACACTGAAGCTTTCTTT CASSPPGHPNTEAFF
TRBJ2-5 TRBV18 NA NA TGTGCCAGCTCACCATGGGGAGCGCGGGACCAAGAGACCCAGTACTTC CASSPWGARDQETQYF
TRBJ1-3 TRBV11-2 NA NA TGTGCCAGCAGCCCCCCGAGGAGCGGGGGCTCTGGAAACACCATATATTTT CASSPPRSGGSGNTIYF
TRBJ2-7 TRBV6-1 NA TRBD1 TGTGCCAGCACCGAACAGGGGCCCTACGAGCAGTACTTC CASTEQGPYEQYF
TRBJ1-5 TRBV4-2 NA NA TGTGCCAGCAGCCAAGCGGAGGACAGCGCTCAGCCCCAGCATTTT CASSQAEDSAQPQHF
TRBJ2-3 TRBV9 NA TRBD1 TGTGCCAGCAGCGCATCAGGGACAGGGTTCCCAGATACGCAGTATTTT CASSASGTGFPDTQYF
TRBJ2-1 TRBV2 NA TRBD2 TGTGCCAGCAGTGAAAGGGCGGGAGGGGGATACAATGAGCAGTTCTTC CASSERAGGGYNEQFF
TRBJ2-7 TRBV28 NA TRBD1 TGTGCCAGCAGTTTGTATGACAGGGACGAGCAGTACTTC CASSLYDRDEQYF
TRBJ2-7 TRBV27 once TRBD1 TGTGCCAGCAGTTACCGGACAGGCCTGGAGCAGTACTTC CASSYRTGLEQYF
TRBJ2-1 TRBV19 NA NA TGTGCCAGTAGTACGGACTCTGGTACGACGGGGTGGGAGTTGGTGGGTGAGCAGTTCTTC CASSTDSGTTGWELVGEQFF
TRBJ2-2 TRBV9 NA NA TGTGCCAGCAGCGCCCGCGCTACCGGGACCGGGGAGCTGTTTTTT CASSARATGTGELFF
TRBJ2-3 TRBV11-3 NA NA TGTGCCAGCAGCTTGGGGGGTGCCCCCACAGATACGCAGTATTTT CASSLGGAPTDTQYF
TRBJ2-2 TRBV4-3 NA TRBD2 TGCGCCAGCAGCCAAGACCTAGCGGGATCGAACACCGGGGAGCTGTTTTTT CASSQDLAGSNTGELFF
TRBJ1-5 TRBV7-2 NA TRBD1 TGTGCCAGCAGCTTAGCAACAGGGGTCAATCAGCCCCAGCATTTT CASSLATGVNQPQHF
TRBJ2-3 TRBV30 NA TRBD2 TGTGCCTGGAGTGTTTACATCACTAGCGGGAATACAGATACGCAGTATTTT CAWSVYITSGNTDTQYF
TRBJ2-1 TRBV6-6 NA TRBD1 TGTGCCAGCAGTTACTCGATAGGGACAGGGGGCAATGAGCAGTTCTTC CASSYSIGTGGNEQFF
TRBJ2-3 TRBV6-5 NA TRBD1 TGTGCCAGCAGTTTTATGGGACAGGGCACAGATACGCAGTATTTT CASSFMGQGTDTQYF
TRBJ2-3 TRBV4-3 NA NA TGCGCCAGCAGCCAAGCGGGAGTAGATACGCAGTATTTT CASSQAGVDTQYF
TRBJ2-1 TRBV6-6 NA NA TGTGCCAGCAGCCCCCGACTAGTAAATGAGCAGTTCTTC CASSPRLVNEQFF
TRBJ2-7 TRBV6-5 few TRBD1 TGTGCCAGCAGTTACTCAGGGACAGCCTACGAGCAGTACTTC CASSYSGTAYEQYF
TRBJ1-3 TRBV6-1 NA NA TGTGCCAGCAGGGAATCTCCAGGGTCTGGAAACACCATATATTTT CASRESPGSGNTIYF
TRBJ2-7 TRBV5-6 NA TRBD2 TGTGCCAGCAGCACAGAGCGGGAGGGCCGATACGAGCAGTACTTC CASSTEREGRYEQYF
TRBJ2-2 TRBV7-8 NA NA TGTGCCAGCAGCTTATCGAGGGACGGGGAGCTGTTTTTT CASSLSRDGELFF
TRBJ2-4 TRBV5-6 NA TRBD2 TGTGCCAGCAGCTTGTCCCCTAGCGGGAGTGGTCGGAACATTCAGTACTTC CASSLSPSGSGRNIQYF
TRBJ2-7 TRBV6-4 NA TRBD2 TGTGCCAGCAGTTCACTAGCGGGAGGGCCCCACGAGCAGTACTTC CASSSLAGGPHEQYF
TRBJ2-1 TRBV13 many TRBD1 TGTGCCAGCAGCCAGCCGGGACAGGGTTACAATGAGCAGTTCTTC CASSQPGQGYNEQFF
TRBJ2-7 TRBV6-1 NA TRBD1 TGTGCCAGCAGTGAATATACAGGGGTTGGATACGAGCAGTACTTC CASSEYTGVGYEQYF
TRBJ1-1 TRBV4-3 NA TRBD1 TGCGCCAGCAGCCAAGATTTGGGACAGGGCTTCACTGAAGCTTTCTTT CASSQDLGQGFTEAFF
TRBJ2-7 TRBV6-1 NA NA TGTGCCAGCAGTGAAGCGTACACCCTCTACGAGCAGTACTTC CASSEAYTLYEQYF
TRBJ2-7 TRBV30 NA TRBD1 TGTGCCTGGAGCACCGGGACAGGGGCCTACGAGCAGTACTTC CAWSTGTGAYEQYF
TRBJ1-3 TRBV19 once TRBD1 TGTGCCAGTAGTCCTCAACAGGGGGCAAACACCATATATTTT CASSPQQGANTIYF
TRBJ2-7 TRBV6-1 NA TRBD2 TGTGCCAGCAGTGAAGCGCAAGCGGGGCTGAGGGCGCAGTACTTC CASSEAQAGLRAQYF
TRBJ1-1 TRBV9 many NA TGTGCCAGCAGCGTAGGCGGGACGGGGAACACTGAAGCTTTCTTT CASSVGGTGNTEAFF
TRBJ2-6 TRBV5-1 NA TRBD1 TGCGCCAGCAGCTTGGTCCAGGGGGCAGGCGGGGCCAACGTCCTGACTTTC CASSLVQGAGGANVLTF
TRBJ2-7 TRBV6-5 NA NA TGTGCCAGCAGTTACTTTCAGGGTACCGAGCAGTACTTC CASSYFQGTEQYF